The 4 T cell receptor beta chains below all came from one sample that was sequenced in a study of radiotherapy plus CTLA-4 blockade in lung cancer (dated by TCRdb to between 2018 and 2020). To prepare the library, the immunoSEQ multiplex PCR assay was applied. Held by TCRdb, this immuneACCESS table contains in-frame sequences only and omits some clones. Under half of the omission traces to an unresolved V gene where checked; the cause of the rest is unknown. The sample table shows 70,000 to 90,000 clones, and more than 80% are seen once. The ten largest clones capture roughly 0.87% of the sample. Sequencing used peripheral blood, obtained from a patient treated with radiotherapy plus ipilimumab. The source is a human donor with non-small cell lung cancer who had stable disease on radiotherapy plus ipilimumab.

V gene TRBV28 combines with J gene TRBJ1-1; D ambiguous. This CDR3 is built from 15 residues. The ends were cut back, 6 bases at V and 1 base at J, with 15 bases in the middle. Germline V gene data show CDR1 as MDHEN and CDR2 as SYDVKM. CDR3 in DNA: TGTGCCAGCAGGCCGAAGGGTTCTTCGAACACTGAAGCTTTCTTT. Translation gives CASRPKGSSNTEAFF.

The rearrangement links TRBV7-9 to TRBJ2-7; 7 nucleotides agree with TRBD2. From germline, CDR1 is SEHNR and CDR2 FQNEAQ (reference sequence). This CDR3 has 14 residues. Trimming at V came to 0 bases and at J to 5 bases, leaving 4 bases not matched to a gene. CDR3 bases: TGTGCCAGCAGCTTAGCGGGGGGGTGGAACGAGCAGTACTTC. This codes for CASSLAGGWNEQYF.

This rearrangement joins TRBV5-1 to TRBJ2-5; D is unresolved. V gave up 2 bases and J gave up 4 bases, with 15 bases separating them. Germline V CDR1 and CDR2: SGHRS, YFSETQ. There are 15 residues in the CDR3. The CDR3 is CASSFRVLSGETQYF. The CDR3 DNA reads TGCGCCAGCAGCTTCCGGGTCCTTTCGGGAGAGACCCAGTACTTC.

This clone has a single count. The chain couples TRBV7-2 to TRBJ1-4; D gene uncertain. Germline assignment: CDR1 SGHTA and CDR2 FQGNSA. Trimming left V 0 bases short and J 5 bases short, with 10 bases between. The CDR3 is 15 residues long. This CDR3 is CASSLAQAWNEKLFF. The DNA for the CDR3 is TGTGCCAGCAGCTTAGCGCAGGCCTGGAATGAAAAACTGTTTTTT. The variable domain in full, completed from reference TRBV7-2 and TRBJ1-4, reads GAGVSQSPSNKVTEKGKDVELRCDPISGHTALYWYRQSLGQGLEFLIYFQGNSAPDKSGLPSDRFSAERTGGSVSTLTIQRTQQEDSAVYLCASSLAQAWNEKLFFGSGTQLSVL.